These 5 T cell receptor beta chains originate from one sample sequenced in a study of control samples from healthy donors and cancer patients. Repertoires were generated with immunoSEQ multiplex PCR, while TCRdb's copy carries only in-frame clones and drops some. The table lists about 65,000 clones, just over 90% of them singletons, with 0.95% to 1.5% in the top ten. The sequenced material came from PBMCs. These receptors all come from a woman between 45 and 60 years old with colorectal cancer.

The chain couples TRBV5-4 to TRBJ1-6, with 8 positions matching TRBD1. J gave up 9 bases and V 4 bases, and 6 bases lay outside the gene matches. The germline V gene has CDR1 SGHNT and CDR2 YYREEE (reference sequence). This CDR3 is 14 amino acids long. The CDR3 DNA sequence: TGTGCCAGCAGCCTGACAGGGGTCCCTTCACCCCTCCACTTT. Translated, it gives CASSLTGVPSPLHF.

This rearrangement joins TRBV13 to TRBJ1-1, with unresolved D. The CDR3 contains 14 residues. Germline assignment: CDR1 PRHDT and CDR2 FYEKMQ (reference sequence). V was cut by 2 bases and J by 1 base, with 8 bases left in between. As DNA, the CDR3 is TGTGCCAGCAGCTTACTGGCGGCGAACACTGAAGCTTTCTTT. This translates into CASSLLAANTEAFF. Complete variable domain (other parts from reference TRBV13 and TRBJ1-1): AAGVIQSPRHLIKEKRETATLKCYPIPRHDTVYWYQQGPGQDPQFLISFYEKMQSDKGSIPDRFSAQQFSDYHSELNMSSLELGDSALYFCASSLLAANTEAFFGQGTRLTVV.

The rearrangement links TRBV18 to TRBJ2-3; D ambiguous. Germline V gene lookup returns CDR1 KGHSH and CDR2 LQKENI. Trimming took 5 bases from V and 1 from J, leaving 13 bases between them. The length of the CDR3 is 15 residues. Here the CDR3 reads CASSGNGRRTDTQYF. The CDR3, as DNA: TGTGCCAGCTCAGGAAACGGCAGACGCACAGATACGCAGTATTTT.

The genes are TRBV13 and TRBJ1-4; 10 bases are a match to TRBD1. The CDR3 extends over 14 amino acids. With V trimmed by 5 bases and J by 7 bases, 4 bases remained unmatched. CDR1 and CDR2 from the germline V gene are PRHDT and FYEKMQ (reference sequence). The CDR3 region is CASSPDRGGEKLFF. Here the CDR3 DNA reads TGTGCCAGCAGCCCGGACAGGGGGGGTGAAAAACTGTTTTTT.

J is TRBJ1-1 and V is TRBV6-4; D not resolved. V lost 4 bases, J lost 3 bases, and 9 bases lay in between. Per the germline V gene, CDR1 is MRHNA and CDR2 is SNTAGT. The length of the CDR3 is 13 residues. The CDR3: CASSALADTEAFF. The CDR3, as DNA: TGTGCCAGCAGTGCGTTGGCGGACACTGAAGCTTTCTTT.